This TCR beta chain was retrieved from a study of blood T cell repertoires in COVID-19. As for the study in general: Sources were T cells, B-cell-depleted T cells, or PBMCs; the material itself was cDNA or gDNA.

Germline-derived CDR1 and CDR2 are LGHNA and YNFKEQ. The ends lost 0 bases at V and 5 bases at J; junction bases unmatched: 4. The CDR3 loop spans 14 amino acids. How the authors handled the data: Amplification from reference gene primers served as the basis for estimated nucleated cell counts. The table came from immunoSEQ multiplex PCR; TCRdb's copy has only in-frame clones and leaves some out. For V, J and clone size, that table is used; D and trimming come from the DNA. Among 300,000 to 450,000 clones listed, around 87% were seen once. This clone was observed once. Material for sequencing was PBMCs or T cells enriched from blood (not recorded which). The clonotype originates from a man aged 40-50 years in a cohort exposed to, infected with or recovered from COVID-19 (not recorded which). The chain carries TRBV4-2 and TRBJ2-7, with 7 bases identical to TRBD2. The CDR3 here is CASSQDRGVDEQYF. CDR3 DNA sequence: TGTGCCAGCAGCCAAGATCGGGGGGTCGACGAGCAGTACTTC.